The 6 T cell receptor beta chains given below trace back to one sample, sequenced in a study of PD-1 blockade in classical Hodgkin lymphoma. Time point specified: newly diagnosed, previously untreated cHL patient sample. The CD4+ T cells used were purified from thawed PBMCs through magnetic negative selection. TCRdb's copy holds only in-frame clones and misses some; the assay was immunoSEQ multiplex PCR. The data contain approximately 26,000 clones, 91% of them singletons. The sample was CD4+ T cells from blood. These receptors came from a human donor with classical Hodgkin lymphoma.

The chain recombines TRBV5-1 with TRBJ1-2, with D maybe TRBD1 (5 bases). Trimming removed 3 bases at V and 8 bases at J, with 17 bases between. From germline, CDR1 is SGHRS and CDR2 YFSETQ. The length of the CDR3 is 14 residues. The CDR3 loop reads CASSSEGRAGGYTF. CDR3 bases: TGCGCCAGCAGCTCAGAGGGGCGGGCCGGAGGCTACACCTTC. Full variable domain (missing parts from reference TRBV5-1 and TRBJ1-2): KAGVTQTPRYLIKTRGQQVTLSCSPISGHRSVSWYQQTPGQGLQFLFEYFSETQRNKGNFPGRFSGRQFSNSRSEMNVSTLELGDSALYLCASSSEGRAGGYTFGSGTRLTVV.

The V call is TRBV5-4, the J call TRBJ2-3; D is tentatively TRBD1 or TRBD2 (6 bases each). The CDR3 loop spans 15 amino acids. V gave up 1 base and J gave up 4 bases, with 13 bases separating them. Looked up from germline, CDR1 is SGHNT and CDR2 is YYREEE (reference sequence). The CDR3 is CASSLPGANSDTQYF. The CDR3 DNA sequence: TGTGCCAGCAGCTTGCCGGGGGCGAATTCAGATACGCAGTATTTT.

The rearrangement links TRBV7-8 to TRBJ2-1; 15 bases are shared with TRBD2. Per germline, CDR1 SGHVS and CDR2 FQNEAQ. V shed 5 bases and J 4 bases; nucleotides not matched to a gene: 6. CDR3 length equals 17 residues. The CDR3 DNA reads TGTGCCAGCAGCACCCCCGGACTAGCGGGGGGGTACAATGAGCAGTTCTTC. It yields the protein CASSTPGLAGGYNEQFF. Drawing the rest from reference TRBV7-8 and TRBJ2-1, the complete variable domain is GAGVSQSPRYKVAKRGQDVALRCDPISGHVSLFWYQQALGQGPEFLTYFQNEAQLDKSGLPSDRFFAERPEGSVSTLKIQRTQQEDSAVYLCASSTPGLAGGYNEQFFGPGTRLTVL.

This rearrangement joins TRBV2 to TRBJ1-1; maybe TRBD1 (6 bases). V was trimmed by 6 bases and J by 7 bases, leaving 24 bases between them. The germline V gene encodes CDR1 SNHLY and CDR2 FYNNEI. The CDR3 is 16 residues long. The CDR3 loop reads CASRDARTAPKVEAFF. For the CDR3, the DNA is TGTGCCAGCAGGGATGCCAGGACAGCACCCAAGGTTGAAGCTTTCTTT.

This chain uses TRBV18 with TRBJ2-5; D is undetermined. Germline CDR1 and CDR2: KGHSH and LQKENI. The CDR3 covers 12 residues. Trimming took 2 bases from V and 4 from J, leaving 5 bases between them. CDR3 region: CASSPGRETQYF. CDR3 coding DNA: TGTGCCAGCTCACCAGGTAGAGAGACCCAGTACTTC. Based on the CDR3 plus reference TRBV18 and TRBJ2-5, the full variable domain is NAGVMQNPRHLVRRRGQEARLRCSPMKGHSHVYWYRQLPEEGLKFMVYLQKENIIDESGMPKERFSAEFPKEGPSILRIQQVVRGDSAAYFCASSPGRETQYFGPGTRLLVL.

CDR3: CASSRGPGAEQYF. CDR3 DNA sequence: TGTGCCAGCAGCCGCGGGCCCGGGGCCGAGCAGTACTTC. The V call is TRBV9, the J call TRBJ2-7; either TRBD1 or TRBD2 may supply D (5 bases each). CDR1 and CDR2 from the germline V gene are SGDLS and YYNGEE. CDR3 size: 13 residues. Trimming took off 4 bases at V and 6 bases at J, with 14 bases between the two ends.